There are a few counts of the clone carrying this TCR beta chain. What it binds is unknown. The CDR3 totals 14 residues. Trimming took off 8 bases at V and 5 bases at J, with 16 bases between the two ends. Germline V gene data show CDR1 as LNHDA and CDR2 as SQIVND (reference sequence). This sample is part of a study of molecular identifiers for immune sequencing clone quantification. Study-level points and caveats: Researchers reportedly could pick up spiked Jurkat TCR RNA from one cell mixed into 1 million or so naive cells. Whereas naive cells kept under 1% of molecules in clones above 20 RNA copies, such clones held over 99% in effectors.

Naive CD8 library inputs spanned 20,000 to 1,000,000 sorted cells and 10%, 30% or 50% RNA. As previously described, bulk TCR libraries were made using listed TCR primers. TCRdb recomputed calls from the PCR reads with MiXCR, one row per CDR3 protein. The repertoire includes more than 450,000 distinct CDR3 sequences, about 25% of them detected once, and under 0.85% sits in the top ten. The TCR originated in a human donor in good health. Some libraries in this study had Jurkat cell RNA spiked in. The chain is built from TRBV19 and TRBJ1-5, with D possibly being TRBD1 (5 bases). Sequencing used naive CD8+ T cells from blood, with Jurkat cell RNA spiked in. Subset reported: FACS-sorted CD8+CD4-CCR7+CD45RA+ naive T cells. The CDR3 DNA reads TGTGCCAGTTCCATCCCAGGGTCGGATCAGCCCCAGCATTTT. Amino acids: CASSIPGSDQPQHF.